This T cell receptor beta chain was captured by sequencing in a study of shared clonotypes between healthy human individuals. Study conclusions and caveats: Naive CD4 clonotype sharing across four donors was approximately 5%.

Donors were Caucasian adults residing in Nashville, Tennessee, USA. Splitting of CD4+ cells produced CD45RA+ naive and CD45RA-negative memory subsets. At the deep level, the assay was run. Clones were read by immunoSEQ multiplex PCR, and TCRdb kept only the in-frame ones, dropping some. This repertoire shows some 550,000 clones, approximately 97% found once; its top ten account for approximately 0.057%. With regard to this clone: Its specificity is not known.

V shed 5 bases and J 2 bases; nucleotides not matched to a gene: 9. This CDR3 has 15 amino acids. Germline CDR1 reads MNHEY; CDR2 reads SMNVEV (reference sequence). The sequencing sample was made of naive CD4+ T cells sorted from blood. Specified subset: CD45RA+ positively selected. This chain uses TRBV27 with TRBJ2-7; 7 nucleotides agree with TRBD2. The receptor's source is a woman aged 30 to 39 in good health. The CDR3 nucleotides are TGTGCCAGCAGTCCCCGTGGGGGGGGGACCTACGAGCAGTACTTC. It encodes CASSPRGGGTYEQYF.